This T cell receptor (beta chain) derives from a study of blood T cell repertoires in COVID-19. Data came from immunoSEQ multiplex PCR; TCRdb stores just in-frame clones and leaves some out. The sample lists fewer than 350,000 clones; less than 85% were seen once. The CDR3 loop spans 14 amino acids. V lost 5 bases and J lost 7; bases outside the gene matches: 11. Germline lookup yields CDR1 MDHEN and CDR2 SYDVKM. The receptor was isolated from a woman in her forties or fifties who had recovered from COVID-19. The gene calls are TRBV28 and TRBJ2-7; 7 positions agree with TRBD1. The sample was PBMCs or T cells enriched from blood (not recorded which). The CDR3 loop reads CASSRQGPADEQYF. The CDR3 DNA follows: TGTGCCAGCAGTAGACAGGGTCCAGCCGATGAGCAGTACTTC.